Presented here are 18 T cell receptor beta chains from one specimen sequenced in a study of cytomegalovirus exposure and HLA in healthy donors. Both 60 Vbeta primers and 13 Jbeta primers went into the PCR. The repertoire was sequenced with immunoSEQ multiplex PCR; TCRdb's copy has only in-frame clones and lacks some. Here the sample spans about 180,000 clones, 82% being singletons. The sequenced material came from PBMCs. The receptor source for this set is a man aged 35 to 55 in good health and CMV-seronegative.

The chain uses TRBV28 and TRBJ2-4; 7 nucleotides line up with TRBD1. CDR1 MDHEN and CDR2 SYDVKM come from the germline V gene. The trim removed 5 bases at V and 7 bases at J, leaving 11 bases unmatched. This CDR3 spans 15 amino acids. The chain's CDR3 is CASSPPLGQVNIQYF. CDR3 in DNA: TGTGCCAGCAGTCCTCCTTTAGGACAGGTGAACATTCAGTACTTC.

This clone has only a few counts. The rearrangement uses TRBV6-1 and TRBJ1-2; 7 nucleotides agree with TRBD1. The CDR3 is 14 residues long. Trimming removed 2 bases from V and 8 bases from J; junction bases left unmatched: 8. The germline V gene has CDR1 MNHNS and CDR2 SASEGT. The CDR3 sequence is CASSEKGARGGYTF. The CDR3 region has the DNA TGTGCCAGCAGTGAAAAGGGGGCGAGGGGAGGCTACACCTTC.

CDR3 in amino acids: CASSYAGGQTQYF. The CDR3 DNA sequence: TGCGCCAGCAGCTACGCGGGGGGGCAGACGCAGTATTTT. The chain recombines TRBV4-3 with TRBJ2-3; 9 bases agree with TRBD2. The germline CDR1 and CDR2 sequences are LGHNA and YSLEER. The V segment lost 5 bases and the J segment 9 bases; nucleotides outside the gene matches: 6. The CDR3 loop spans 13 amino acids.

The chain employs TRBV7-9 and TRBJ1-5; D unclear. The CDR3 is 15 residues long. V was cut by 5 bases and J by 2 bases, with 13 bases left in between. CDR1 and CDR2 (germline): SEHNR, FQNEAQ (reference sequence). CDR3 protein: CASSPPGVGNQPQHF. The CDR3 DNA reads TGTGCCAGCAGCCCCCCCGGGGTTGGCAATCAGCCCCAGCATTTT.

The V gene is TRBV27, the J gene TRBJ2-6; no reliable D call. CDR3 length: 14 residues. The germline V gene encodes CDR1 MNHEY and CDR2 SMNVEV (reference sequence). Trimming took 4 bases from V and 0 from J, leaving 4 bases between them. Written as DNA, the CDR3 is TGTGCCAGCAGTTCGAGCTCTGGGGCCAACGTCCTGACTTTC. Its translation: CASSSSSGANVLTF.

The V and J genes are TRBV30 and TRBJ2-5; 9 bases map to TRBD2. CDR1 is GTSNPN, CDR2 SVGIG, per germline (reference sequence). The V and J ends lost 1 base and 4 bases, in that order; junction bases with no gene match: 1. The CDR3 loop spans 13 amino acids. As DNA, the CDR3 is TGTGCCTGGAGTGGCGGGAGGGGAGAGACCCAGTACTTC. It specifies CAWSGGRGETQYF.

The chain recombines TRBV11-1 with TRBJ1-5; 7 nucleotides align to TRBD1. The CDR3 contains 17 residues. J lost 5 bases, V lost 5 bases, and 15 bases had no gene match. From germline, CDR1 is SGHAT and CDR2 FQDESV (reference sequence). The chain's CDR3 is CASSPGQDLGGDQPQHF. CDR3 coding DNA: TGTGCCAGCAGCCCTGGACAGGATTTAGGTGGGGATCAGCCCCAGCATTTT.

V gene TRBV12-5 combines with J gene TRBJ2-1; maybe TRBD2 (6 bases). CDR3 length equals 14 residues. Germline-derived CDR1 and CDR2 are LGHNT and FRNRAP. Trimming stripped 7 bases from V and 9 bases from J, with 19 bases between. CDR3 protein: CASALGGSGGEQFF. CDR3 DNA sequence: TGTGCTAGTGCCCTGGGGGGTAGTGGTGGTGAGCAGTTCTTC.

This sequence joins TRBV2 and TRBJ1-5, with D possibly being TRBD1 (6 bases). The germline CDR1 and CDR2 sequences are SNHLY and FYNNEI. This CDR3 contains 16 residues. Trimming pared 7 bases from V and 2 bases from J, leaving 18 bases between. This chain's CDR3 is CASTESGGARNQPQHF. In DNA form, the CDR3 reads TGTGCCAGCACCGAGTCGGGGGGGGCGCGCAATCAGCCCCAGCATTTT.

CDR3 in DNA: TGTGCCAGCAGTGTGTTACATAATGAAAAACTGTTTTTT. Residues: CASSVLHNEKLFF. This chain links TRBV6-1 with TRBJ1-4; the D is unclear. Germline-derived CDR1 and CDR2 are MNHNS and SASEGT. Between the trimmed V and J ends, which lost 4 bases and 4 bases, there was a span of 7 bases. The CDR3 has 13 amino acids.

The chain employs TRBV5-1 and TRBJ2-2; D is ambiguous. This CDR3 comprises 14 residues. V was clipped by 0 bases and J by 4 bases, with 7 bases between them. The germline gives CDR1 SGHRS, CDR2 YFSETQ. The DNA for the CDR3 is TGCGCCAGCAGCTTGGTTACAACCACCGGGGAGCTGTTTTTT. Its translation: CASSLVTTTGELFF.

This rearrangement joins TRBV28 to TRBJ1-4, with D possibly being TRBD1 (5 bases). The germline V gene encodes CDR1 MDHEN and CDR2 SYDVKM. V was clipped by 6 bases and J by 0 bases, with 8 bases between them. The CDR3 length is 14 residues. This CDR3 is CASSQTATNEKLFF. CDR3 sequence (DNA): TGTGCCAGCAGCCAGACAGCAACTAATGAAAAACTGTTTTTT.

The rearrangement joins TRBV9 to TRBJ2-5, with TRBD2 as a possible D gene (6 bases). V was shortened by 4 bases and J by 5 bases, with 15 bases between the two germline ends. Germline V gene lookup returns CDR1 SGDLS and CDR2 YYNGEE. The CDR3 sequence is 14 residues long. CDR3 region: CASSSGVGVETQYF. In nucleotides, the CDR3 is TGTGCCAGCAGCTCGGGGGTTGGAGTTGAGACCCAGTACTTC.

This clone has only one observation. The J gene is TRBJ2-7, the V gene TRBV9; 7 nucleotides align to TRBD1. Germline values: CDR1 SGDLS, CDR2 YYNGEE. V lost 2 bases and J lost 3; bases outside the gene matches: 5. This CDR3 has 14 residues. CDR3 in DNA: TGTGCCAGCAGCGTTGCCGGGACAGTCTACGAGCAGTACTTC. As protein: CASSVAGTVYEQYF.

The chain links TRBV5-5 to TRBJ1-2; tentative D call: TRBD1 (6 bases). Germline CDR1 reads SGHKS; CDR2 reads YYEKEE (reference sequence). V lost 3 bases, J lost 0 bases, and 18 bases lay in between. CDR3 size: 17 residues. This CDR3 is CASSYPGGGEANYGYTF. The CDR3 DNA is TGTGCCAGCAGCTACCCGGGCGGGGGCGAAGCTAACTATGGCTACACCTTC.

This chain links TRBV28 with TRBJ2-1, with TRBD2 matching over 12 bases. The V and J ends lost 0 bases and 5 bases, in that order; junction bases with no gene match: 8. The CDR3 runs to 18 residues. Germline V CDR1 and CDR2: MDHEN, SYDVKM. The CDR3: CASSLWPGTSGYHNEQFF. CDR3 nucleotide sequence: TGTGCCAGCAGTTTATGGCCCGGGACTAGCGGGTACCACAATGAGCAGTTCTTC.

The gene calls are TRBV25-1 and TRBJ1-4; tentative D call: TRBD1 (5 bases). The CDR3 length is 12 residues. The V gene lost 8 bases and the J gene lost 8 bases, with 12 bases spanning the gap. In germline, CDR1 is MGHDK, CDR2 SYGVNS. The CDR3: CASQQAGEKLFF. CDR3 in DNA: TGTGCCAGCCAACAAGCAGGGGAAAAACTGTTTTTT.

The genes are TRBV28 and TRBJ1-6; 7 bases are shared with TRBD1. CDR3 length: 14 amino acids. Germline V gene sequence: CDR1 MDHEN, CDR2 SYDVKM. Trimming removed 7 bases from V and 10 bases from J; junction bases left unmatched: 10. For the CDR3, the DNA is TGTGCCAGCACTAGAGGGGGCTTTCAATCACCCCTCCACTTT. Protein sequence: CASTRGGFQSPLHF. Drawing the rest from reference TRBV28 and TRBJ1-6, the complete variable domain is DVKVTQSSRYLVKRTGEKVFLECVQDMDHENMFWYRQDPGLGLRLIYFSYDVKMKEKGDIPEGYSVSREKKERFSLILESASTNQTSMYLCASTRGGFQSPLHFGNGTRLTVT.